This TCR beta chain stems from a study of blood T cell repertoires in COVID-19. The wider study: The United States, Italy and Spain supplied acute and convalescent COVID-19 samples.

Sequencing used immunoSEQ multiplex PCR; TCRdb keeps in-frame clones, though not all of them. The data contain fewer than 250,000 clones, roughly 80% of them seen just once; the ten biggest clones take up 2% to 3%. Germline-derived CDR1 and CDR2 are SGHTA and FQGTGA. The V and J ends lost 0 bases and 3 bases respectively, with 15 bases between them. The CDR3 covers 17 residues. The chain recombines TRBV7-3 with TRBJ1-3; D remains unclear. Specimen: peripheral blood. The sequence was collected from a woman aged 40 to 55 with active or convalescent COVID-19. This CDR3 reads CASSLTLRGGSGNTIYF. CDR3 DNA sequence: TGTGCCAGCAGCTTAACTCTTCGGGGAGGGAGTGGAAACACCATATATTTT. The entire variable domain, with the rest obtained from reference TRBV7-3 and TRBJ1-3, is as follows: GAGVSQTPSNKVTEKGKYVELRCDPISGHTALYWYRQSLGQGPEFLIYFQGTGAADDSGLPNDRFFAVRPEGSVSTLKIQRTERGDSAVYLCASSLTLRGGSGNTIYFGEGSWLTVV.